One sample yielded the 3 T cell receptor beta chains listed below, sequenced in a study of Tregs in tolerant kidney transplant recipients. Profiling relied on immunoSEQ multiplex PCR, and the TCRdb table lists in-frame clones only, not all of them. Among roughly 64,000 clones listed, 87% were seen once. Related graft donors supplied nonmyeloablative bone marrow transplants, and mixed chimerism was transient. Specimen: CD4+ T cells from blood (PBMCs), collected 6 months after the transplant. Receptor source: a human patient who received a combined kidney and bone marrow transplant. The graft donor may have contributed some T cells.

V usage is TRBV9 and J usage is TRBJ2-1; 7 positions agree with TRBD2. Germline V lookup: CDR1 SGDLS, CDR2 YYNGEE. Losses at the gene ends were 4 bases for V and 0 bases for J; bases not matched to a gene: 4. The CDR3 is made up of 15 amino acids. CDR3 protein: CASSLSGRSYNEQFF. The CDR3 coding sequence is TGTGCCAGCAGCCTTAGCGGGCGCTCCTACAATGAGCAGTTCTTC.

The chain carries TRBV7-2 and TRBJ1-5; 9 bases are a match to TRBD1. The CDR3 runs 18 residues. Germline trimming cut 1 base from V and 3 bases from J; bases unmatched to any gene: 10. Germline V lookup: CDR1 SGHTA, CDR2 FQGNSA. The CDR3: CASSLEASGQGNNQPQHF. CDR3 in DNA: TGTGCCAGCAGCTTAGAGGCCTCGGGACAGGGTAACAATCAGCCCCAGCATTTT.

The chain uses TRBV28 and TRBJ2-2; tentatively, D is TRBD2 (7 bases). Deletions cut 5 bases from V and 1 base from J, with 20 bases between. Per the germline V gene, CDR1 is MDHEN and CDR2 is SYDVKM. The length of the CDR3 is 18 residues. Here the CDR3 DNA reads TGTGCCAGCAGTCCCCCCTCGCGGGGGCTCGGGAACACCGGGGAGCTGTTTTTT. Translating gives CASSPPSRGLGNTGELFF.